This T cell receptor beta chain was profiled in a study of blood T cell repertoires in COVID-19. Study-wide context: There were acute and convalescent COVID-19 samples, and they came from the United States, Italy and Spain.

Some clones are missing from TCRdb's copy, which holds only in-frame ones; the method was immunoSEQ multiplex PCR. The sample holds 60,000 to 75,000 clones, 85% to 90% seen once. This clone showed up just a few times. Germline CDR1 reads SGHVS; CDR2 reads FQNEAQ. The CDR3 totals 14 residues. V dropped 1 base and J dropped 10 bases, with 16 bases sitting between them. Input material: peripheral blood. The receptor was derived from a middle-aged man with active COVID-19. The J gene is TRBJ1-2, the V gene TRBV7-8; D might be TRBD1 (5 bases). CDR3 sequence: CASSLDWQGMAYTF. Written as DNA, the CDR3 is TGTGCCAGCAGCTTAGATTGGCAGGGAATGGCCTACACCTTC.